This TCR beta chain is drawn from a study of T cell repertoires in cytomegalovirus infection. In TCRdb, the reads were re-called with MiXCR into one record per CDR3 protein. This table holds 350,000 to 550,000 distinct CDR3 sequences, roughly a third found once. V lost 3 bases to trimming and J lost 3 bases, with 15 bases between them. This CDR3 is built from 14 residues. The V gene's germline CDR1 is DFQATT and CDR2 SNEGSKA (reference sequence). V usage is TRBV20-1 and J usage is TRBJ2-7; D gene unclear. This receptor was obtained from a human donor in good health (CMV status not recorded). Some clones in this sample may be carry-over from other donors' samples. The sample comprised PBMCs. CDR3 sequence reads: CSASPMKDLYEQYF. The DNA of the CDR3 is TGCAGTGCTAGTCCCATGAAGGACCTCTACGAGCAGTACTTC.